Each of the 27 T cell receptor beta chains below was sequenced from the same sample in a study of long-term antiretroviral therapy in people with HIV. The authors ran the immunoSEQ assay, v3.0, at survey level. Clones were read by immunoSEQ multiplex PCR, and TCRdb kept only the in-frame ones, dropping some. This table has about 22,000 clones, about 88% appearing once. Material: unsorted PBMCs, obtained 2.3 years after starting antiretroviral therapy. The receptors stem from a man between 60 and 75 years old with HIV.

This chain uses TRBV10-3 with TRBJ1-2; D call uncertain. Trimming took off 4 bases at V and 8 bases at J, with 17 bases between the two ends. Germline V gene data show CDR1 as ENHRY and CDR2 as SYGVKD. The CDR3 contains 14 residues. CDR3 sequence reads: CAISADLQLSGYTF. In DNA form, the CDR3 reads TGTGCCATCAGTGCGGACCTTCAATTAAGCGGCTACACCTTC.

The chain carries TRBV7-2 and TRBJ2-1, with D uncertain. This CDR3 contains 16 residues. Trimming removed 2 bases at V and 2 bases at J, with 13 bases between. Germline values: CDR1 SGHTA, CDR2 FQGNSA. CDR3 DNA sequence: TGTGCCAGCAGCTTATCGGTCTTAGAACCCTACAATGAGCAGTTCTTC. It specifies CASSLSVLEPYNEQFF. The variable domain in full, with the rest retrieved from reference TRBV7-2 and TRBJ2-1, is GAGVSQSPSNKVTEKGKDVELRCDPISGHTALYWYRQSLGQGLEFLIYFQGNSAPDKSGLPSDRFSAERTGGSVSTLTIQRTQQEDSAVYLCASSLSVLEPYNEQFFGPGTRLTVL.

The V and J genes are TRBV28 and TRBJ2-5; 7 positions match TRBD1. From germline, CDR1 is MDHEN and CDR2 SYDVKM. Trimming removed 6 bases from V and 0 bases from J; junction bases left unmatched: 10. The CDR3 is made up of 16 amino acids. CDR3 loop: CASSAFGTENQETQYF. For the CDR3, the DNA is TGTGCCAGCAGCGCATTCGGGACAGAAAACCAAGAGACCCAGTACTTC.

The chain combines TRBV5-1 with TRBJ1-1; a weak D match, TRBD1 (6 bases). From germline, CDR1 is SGHRS and CDR2 YFSETQ. V gave up 3 bases and J gave up 5 bases, with 17 bases separating them. The CDR3 has 15 amino acids. The CDR3 DNA sequence: TGCGCCAGCAGCTGGAGTCGGGGGGCAAGGACTGAAGCTTTCTTT. It codes for CASSWSRGARTEAFF.

CDR3 DNA sequence: TGTGCCAGCTCACCCGTACAGAACACTGAAGCTTTCTTT. Translation: CASSPVQNTEAFF. The chain is built from TRBV18 and TRBJ1-1; D not resolved. Trimming shortened V by 3 bases and J by 1 base, and 6 bases separated the two germline ends. The CDR3 contains 13 residues. Looked up from germline, CDR1 is KGHSH and CDR2 is LQKENI. The variable domain in full, with the rest retrieved from reference TRBV18 and TRBJ1-1, is NAGVMQNPRHLVRRRGQEARLRCSPMKGHSHVYWYRQLPEEGLKFMVYLQKENIIDESGMPKERFSAEFPKEGPSILRIQQVVRGDSAAYFCASSPVQNTEAFFGQGTRLTVV.

The chain recombines TRBV10-2 with TRBJ2-5, with TRBD2 identical over 16 bases. Losses at the gene ends were 0 bases for V and 4 bases for J; bases not matched to a gene: 2. The CDR3 has 17 residues. Germline values: CDR1 WSHSY, CDR2 SAAADI. Here the CDR3 reads CASSESGLAGGRETQYF. The CDR3 DNA reads as TGCGCCAGCAGTGAGTCGGGACTAGCGGGAGGGCGAGAGACCCAGTACTTC.

The chain carries TRBV5-1 and TRBJ2-2, with a possible D match to TRBD2 (6 bases). V gave up 3 bases and J gave up 7 bases, with 10 bases separating them. CDR3 length equals 13 residues. In germline, CDR1 is SGHRS, CDR2 YFSETQ. CDR3 loop: CASSSIAVGELFF. The CDR3 nucleotides are TGCGCCAGCAGCTCTATAGCGGTCGGGGAGCTGTTTTTT.

The V call is TRBV27, the J call TRBJ1-6, with TRBD1 identical over 9 bases. Trimming cost V 3 bases and J 9 bases; bases outside gene matches: 3. Germline values: CDR1 MNHEY, CDR2 SMNVEV (reference sequence). This CDR3 has 14 amino acids. In nucleotides, the CDR3 is TGTGCCAGCAGTTTTGGGACAGGGACTTCACCCCTCCACTTT. It encodes CASSFGTGTSPLHF.

The gene calls are TRBV9 and TRBJ1-1, with 9 bases lining up with TRBD1. Germline lookup yields CDR1 SGDLS and CDR2 YYNGEE. This CDR3 spans 14 amino acids. After removal of 4 bases from V and 5 bases from J, the junction contained 6 bases not matched to a gene. CDR3 DNA: TGTGCCAGCAGCCCCCGGACAGGGGTAACTGAAGCTTTCTTT. Translated: CASSPRTGVTEAFF.

The chain combines TRBV7-9 with TRBJ2-1; D is ambiguous. Germline V gene data show CDR1 as SEHNR and CDR2 as FQNEAQ (reference sequence). This CDR3 contains 16 residues. V lost 2 bases and J lost 7, with 18 bases in between. The CDR3 sequence: CASSLLVSWTRNEQFF. DNA of the CDR3: TGTGCCAGCAGCTTATTGGTGAGCTGGACGCGGAATGAGCAGTTCTTC.

The chain is built from TRBV19 and TRBJ2-3; D is uncertain. Trimming removed 5 bases from V and 9 bases from J, with 12 bases in between. The germline V gene encodes CDR1 LNHDA and CDR2 SQIVND (reference sequence). The CDR3 length is 12 residues. CDR3 sequence reads: CASSPEWATQYF. The CDR3 DNA is TGTGCCAGTAGTCCCGAGTGGGCCACGCAGTATTTT.

The chain carries TRBV2 and TRBJ1-1; D remains unclear. There are 13 residues in the CDR3. Trimming took off 11 bases at V and 3 bases at J, with 16 bases between the two ends. Germline V gene sequence: CDR1 SNHLY, CDR2 FYNNEI. The CDR3 nucleotides are TGTGCCTCCGAAGTCAGCCTCTACACTGAAGCTTTCTTT. Its protein product is CASEVSLYTEAFF.

The chain employs TRBV5-6 and TRBJ1-1; D not resolved. CDR1 is SGHDT, CDR2 YYEEEE, per germline. This CDR3 is built from 16 residues. V was clipped by 4 bases and J by 3 bases, with 19 bases between them. The CDR3 spells CASSVTTGPWDTEAFF. The CDR3, as DNA: TGTGCCAGCAGCGTTACGACCGGGCCCTGGGACACTGAAGCTTTCTTT. The full variable domain, completed using reference TRBV5-6 and TRBJ1-1, is DAGVTQSPTHLIKTRGQQVTLRCSPKSGHDTVSWYQQALGQGPQFIFQYYEEEERQRGNFPDRFSGHQFPNYSSELNVNALLLGDSALYLCASSVTTGPWDTEAFFGQGTRLTVV.

This sequence joins TRBV18 and TRBJ1-1; tentatively, D is TRBD1 (6 bases). The V gene's germline CDR1 is KGHSH and CDR2 LQKENI. Deletions cut 6 bases from V and 1 base from J, with 15 bases between. The length of the CDR3 is 15 residues. CDR3 sequence: CASSTLGTPNTEAFF. The DNA for the CDR3 is TGTGCCAGCTCCACTCTCGGGACACCGAACACTGAAGCTTTCTTT. The full variable domain, rest sourced from reference TRBV18 and TRBJ1-1, is NAGVMQNPRHLVRRRGQEARLRCSPMKGHSHVYWYRQLPEEGLKFMVYLQKENIIDESGMPKERFSAEFPKEGPSILRIQQVVRGDSAAYFCASSTLGTPNTEAFFGQGTRLTVV.

This CDR3 reads CASSFRTGSGTEAFF. CDR3 in DNA: TGTGCCAGCAGTTTTAGGACAGGGAGCGGCACTGAAGCTTTCTTT. This chain uses TRBV28 with TRBJ1-1; 8 bases align to TRBD1. The germline gives CDR1 MDHEN, CDR2 SYDVKM. This CDR3 is built from 15 residues. The V gene end was trimmed by 3 bases and the J gene end by 4 bases; junction bases not matched to a gene: 7.

The genes are TRBV2 and TRBJ1-1; D possibly corresponds to TRBD1 (5 bases). The CDR3 contains 15 residues. Germline CDR1 is SNHLY and CDR2 is FYNNEI. With 2 bases removed from V and 5 bases from J, the gap between germline ends came to 15 bases. CDR3 in DNA: TGTGCCAGCAGTGAACGCCGGGGGAAGGGGACTGAAGCTTTCTTT. Protein: CASSERRGKGTEAFF.

This rearrangement joins TRBV10-1 to TRBJ2-7; 7 bases line up with TRBD1. The CDR3 length is 13 residues. Per the germline V gene, CDR1 is WNHNN and CDR2 is SYGVQD (reference sequence). With V trimmed by 8 bases and J by 6 bases, 10 bases remained unmatched. CDR3 sequence (DNA): TGCGCCAGCTCTCAAAGACAGGGTTCCGAGCAGTACTTC. Protein: CASSQRQGSEQYF.

V usage is TRBV5-1 and J usage is TRBJ2-1; the match to TRBD1 covers 11 bases. V lost 4 bases and J lost 6; bases outside the gene matches: 9. Germline lookup yields CDR1 SGHRS and CDR2 YFSETQ. This CDR3 region has 16 residues. CDR3 nucleotide sequence: TGCGCCAGCAGCCCATGGGGGACAGGGGGTTTCAATGAGCAGTTCTTC. This translates into CASSPWGTGGFNEQFF.

The V call is TRBV7-9, the J call TRBJ2-1; no firm D call. V lost 5 bases and J lost 0, with 8 bases in between. From germline, CDR1 is SEHNR and CDR2 FQNEAQ (reference sequence). This CDR3 has 14 residues. The CDR3 DNA reads as TGTGCCAGCAGCACCGGAGTCTCCTACAATGAGCAGTTCTTC. Protein product: CASSTGVSYNEQFF.

The chain employs TRBV29-1 and TRBJ2-5, with D perhaps matching TRBD1 (5 bases). The germline V gene encodes CDR1 SQVTM and CDR2 ANQGSEA. V dropped 2 bases and J dropped 1 base, with 8 bases sitting between them. This CDR3 has 13 residues. CDR3 sequence: CSVERGAQETQYF. The CDR3 DNA follows: TGCAGCGTTGAACGTGGGGCCCAAGAGACCCAGTACTTC.

V usage is TRBV18 and J usage is TRBJ1-4; D is ambiguous. V lost 2 bases and J 8 bases, leaving 15 bases between the germline ends. This CDR3 has 15 residues. The germline gives CDR1 KGHSH, CDR2 LQKENI. CDR3 sequence: CASSPVSSFGEKLFF. The CDR3 DNA is TGTGCCAGCTCACCAGTGTCAAGCTTTGGGGAAAAACTGTTTTTT.

The genes are TRBV6-1 and TRBJ2-5, with D possibly called TRBD1 or TRBD2 (5 bases each). This CDR3 comprises 17 residues. Germline-derived CDR1 and CDR2 are MNHNS and SASEGT. V lost 2 bases and J lost 5, with 21 bases in between. CDR3 region: CASSEFERGPVPETQYF. CDR3 sequence (DNA): TGTGCCAGCAGTGAATTCGAACGGGGCCCTGTCCCGGAGACCCAGTACTTC.

The chain combines TRBV5-1 with TRBJ2-3; D remains ambiguous. The germline V gene has CDR1 SGHRS and CDR2 YFSETQ. This CDR3 contains 15 residues. V shed 5 bases and J shed 1 base, with 14 bases lying between them. CDR3 coding DNA: TGCGCCAGCAGTCCTCTCCCCGAGGGCACAGATACGCAGTATTTT. Its translation is CASSPLPEGTDTQYF.

Only one count was recorded for this clone. The V call is TRBV12-5, the J call TRBJ1-3, with 8 bases matching TRBD1. Trimming at V came to 0 bases and at J to 0 bases, leaving 4 bases not matched to a gene. CDR1 LGHNT and CDR2 FRNRAP come from the germline V gene. The CDR3 is 17 residues long. CDR3 bases: TGTGCTAGTGGTTTGGTACGGACAGGGCTCTCTGGAAACACCATATATTTT. Translated: CASGLVRTGLSGNTIYF.

The V call is TRBV5-4, the J call TRBJ2-7; a weak D match, TRBD2 (5 bases). CDR3 size: 13 residues. The germline V gene has CDR1 SGHNT and CDR2 YYREEE (reference sequence). V was clipped by 4 bases and J by 9 bases, with 17 bases between them. CDR3 bases: TGTGCCAGCAGCAACAACCCTCCCGAGGGGCAGTACTTC. Protein product: CASSNNPPEGQYF.

The chain carries TRBV5-4 and TRBJ2-7; perhaps TRBD1 as D (5 bases). The V end lost 4 bases, the J end lost 0 bases, and 17 bases lay between the germline ends. Germline lookup yields CDR1 SGHNT and CDR2 YYREEE (reference sequence). The CDR3 is 16 amino acids. The CDR3 bases are TGTGCCAGCAGCCCTATCAAGGGGCTTAGCTCCTACGAGCAGTACTTC. This gives the protein CASSPIKGLSSYEQYF.

V is TRBV6-5 and J is TRBJ2-7; 11 bases are a match to TRBD1. This CDR3 is 13 amino acids long. The J segment lost 2 bases and the V segment lost 8 bases, leaving 2 bases of the junction unmatched. CDR1 and CDR2 (germline): MNHEY, SVGAGI. For the CDR3, the DNA is TGTGCCAGCCGGACAGGGGGCACCTACGAGCAGTACTTC. This gives the protein CASRTGGTYEQYF.